This entry lists 27 T cell receptor beta chains sequenced from one sample in a study of T-cell reconstitution after alpha-beta-depleted transplantation in children. Unique molecular identifiers were incorporated during preparation of the TCRbeta library. A single record per CDR3 protein comes from TCRdb applying MiXCR to the PCR reads. This sample has 250,000 to 300,000 distinct CDR3 sequences, with approximately 10% found just once. The source material was peripheral blood, sampled 180 days after TCRalphabeta/CD19-depleted stem cell transplant. Receptors were obtained from a male patient aged 2-15 years who had a stem cell transplant for chronic granulomatous disease, so the T cells may come from the graft donor.

This clonotype is termed medium-sized. The chain is built from TRBV10-3 and TRBJ2-1, with TRBD2 matching 13 bases. In germline, CDR1 is ENHRY, CDR2 SYGVKD. The CDR3 sequence is 15 residues long. Trimming took 6 bases from V and 7 from J; bases not matched to a gene: 6. In DNA form, the CDR3 reads TGTGCCATCAGCCTCGGACTAGCGGGAGCAAATGAGCAGTTCTTC. Amino acids: CAISLGLAGANEQFF.

This clonotype was found many times. This rearrangement joins TRBV4-3 to TRBJ1-5; a weak D match, TRBD1 (6 bases). The germline CDR1 and CDR2 sequences are LGHNA and YSLEER. The CDR3 contains 14 residues. V was trimmed by 4 bases and J by 4 bases, leaving 11 bases between them. The CDR3 here is CASSRDKDNQPQHF. The CDR3 nucleotides read TGCGCCAGCAGCCGGGACAAGGATAATCAGCCCCAGCATTTT.

This clonotype has at least ten counts. The CDR3 DNA follows: TGTGCCAGCAGTTACAGCTACAGGGGGCTCTCTGGGGCCAACGTCCTGACTTTC. This sequence encodes CASSYSYRGLSGANVLTF. The chain recombines TRBV6-5 with TRBJ2-6; 9 bases fit TRBD1. Germline values: CDR1 MNHEY, CDR2 SVGAGI. This CDR3 is 18 amino acids long. The ends lost 2 bases at V and 0 bases at J; junction bases unmatched: 5.

The table lists this clonotype with a few counts. The chain carries TRBV18 and TRBJ2-1; weak D call: TRBD2 (5 bases). V was pared by 2 bases and J by 6 bases, with 14 bases between. This CDR3 comprises 15 residues. Germline V gene data show CDR1 as KGHSH and CDR2 as LQKENI. The DNA of the CDR3 is TGTGCCAGCTCACCATTGATGCTAGCTGGCAATGAGCAGTTCTTC. As protein: CASSPLMLAGNEQFF.

There are many counts of this clonotype. The gene calls are TRBV5-1 and TRBJ2-7; 8 nucleotides align to TRBD1. Germline values: CDR1 SGHRS, CDR2 YFSETQ. The CDR3 is made up of 14 amino acids. V lost 5 bases, J lost 0 bases, and 4 bases stayed unmatched. This CDR3 reads CASRGGQDSYEQYF. CDR3 DNA: TGCGCCAGCAGAGGGGGACAGGACTCCTACGAGCAGTACTTC. Together with reference TRBV5-1 and TRBJ2-7, the CDR3 gives the full variable domain: KAGVTQTPRYLIKTRGQQVTLSCSPISGHRSVSWYQQTPGQGLQFLFEYFSETQRNKGNFPGRFSGRQFSNSRSEMNVSTLELGDSALYLCASRGGQDSYEQYFGPGTRLTVT.

This clonotype has ten or more counts. The chain uses TRBV12-3 or TRBV12-4 and TRBJ2-5, with 7 nucleotides matching TRBD1. The CDR3 has 17 residues. J was trimmed by 7 bases and V by 3 bases; bases with no gene match: 17. CDR3 sequence (DNA): TGTGCCAGCAGTTTTGTGGTAGGGCAGGGGGACCTTGGGACCCAGTACTTC. It translates to CASSFVVGQGDLGTQYF.

This clonotype was recorded many times. V usage is TRBV6-1 and J usage is TRBJ2-2, with D maybe TRBD2 (5 bases). The germline V gene has CDR1 MNHNS and CDR2 SASEGT. Trimming cost V 6 bases and J 6 bases, with 8 bases left between them. The CDR3 length is 12 residues. The CDR3 loop is CASREDPGELFF. CDR3 nucleotides: TGTGCCAGCAGGGAGGACCCCGGGGAGCTGTTTTTT.

This clonotype was seen ten or more times. This chain uses TRBV3-1 with TRBJ2-1, with 10 nucleotides matching TRBD2. From germline, CDR1 is LGHDT and CDR2 YNNKEL (reference sequence). The CDR3 totals 15 residues. J gave up 10 bases and V 2 bases, and 8 bases lay outside the gene matches. The CDR3 coding sequence is TGTGCCAGCAGCCAAACCGGGACTAGCGCAGGCGAGCAGTTCTTC. As protein: CASSQTGTSAGEQFF.

This clonotype was counted many times. The gene calls are TRBV5-4 and TRBJ2-3; 8 nucleotides line up with TRBD2. Trimming at V came to 1 base and at J to 2 bases, leaving 6 bases not matched to a gene. CDR1 is SGHNT, CDR2 YYREEE, per germline (reference sequence). The CDR3 has 16 amino acids. CDR3 protein: CASSLSPTSDTDTQYF. CDR3 nucleotide sequence: TGTGCCAGCAGCTTGTCCCCGACTAGCGACACAGATACGCAGTATTTT. Full variable domain (remainder filled in from reference TRBV5-4 and TRBJ2-3): ETGVTQSPTHLIKTRGQQVTLRCSSQSGHNTVSWYQQALGQGPQFIFQYYREEENGRGNFPPRFSGLQFPNYSSELNVNALELDDSALYLCASSLSPTSDTDTQYFGPGTRLTVL.

The sample holds a few counts of this clonotype. The rearrangement uses TRBV18 and TRBJ2-1, with D perhaps TRBD1 (6 bases). The CDR3 sequence is 15 residues long. CDR1 and CDR2 (germline): KGHSH, LQKENI. Deletions cut 4 bases from V and 3 bases from J, with 13 bases between. CDR3 bases: TGTGCCAGCTCACGACGACAGGACCTCTACAATGAGCAGTTCTTC. This sequence encodes CASSRRQDLYNEQFF.

This clonotype has a handful of counts. The chain has TRBV12-3 or TRBV12-4 and TRBJ1-5, with 7 nucleotides matching TRBD1. V dropped 6 bases and J dropped 8; count of bases not matched to a gene: 4. This CDR3 region has 12 residues. The CDR3 is CASREQGKPQHF. The CDR3 nucleotides read TGTGCCAGCAGAGAACAGGGGAAGCCCCAGCATTTT.

This clonotype was seen a few times. This chain connects TRBV19 to TRBJ1-5; TRBD1 matches at 8 bases. In germline, CDR1 is LNHDA, CDR2 SQIVND (reference sequence). CDR3 length: 17 residues. Germline trimming cut 7 bases from V and 4 bases from J; bases unmatched to any gene: 15. The CDR3 loop is CASTLLKGTGENQPQHF. The DNA for the CDR3 is TGTGCCAGTACCCTTTTAAAGGGGACAGGAGAAAATCAGCCCCAGCATTTT. Full variable domain (missing parts from reference TRBV19 and TRBJ1-5): DGGITQSPKYLFRKEGQNVTLSCEQNLNHDAMYWYRQDPGQGLRLIYYSQIVNDFQKGDIAEGYSVSREKKESFPLTVTSAQKNPTAFYLCASTLLKGTGENQPQHFGDGTRLSIL.

In this sample, this clonotype turned up many times. The chain employs TRBV6-1 and TRBJ1-1, with a possible D match to TRBD1 (5 bases). V was pared by 7 bases and J by 6 bases, with 12 bases between. The CDR3 totals 12 residues. The germline V gene has CDR1 MNHNS and CDR2 SASEGT. The CDR3 DNA follows: TGTGCCAGCATCAGGGTCTCTTCTGAAGCTTTCTTT. Translation: CASIRVSSEAFF.

This clonotype came up many times. This chain joins TRBV4-3 and TRBJ2-1, with TRBD1 identical over 9 bases. Germline V gene lookup returns CDR1 LGHNA and CDR2 YSLEER. The CDR3 is made up of 17 amino acids. J lost 5 bases, V lost 0 bases, and 8 bases had no gene match. CDR3: CASSQDASDRGNNEQFF. CDR3 DNA sequence: TGCGCCAGCAGCCAAGATGCTTCGGACAGGGGCAACAATGAGCAGTTCTTC.

This clonotype was recorded many times. In DNA form, the CDR3 reads TGTGCCAGCAGCTTAAATCGTGATACGCAGTATTTT. This gives the protein CASSLNRDTQYF. V is TRBV7-3 and J is TRBJ2-3; D not resolved. V shed 1 base and J shed 6 bases, with 5 bases lying between them. From germline, CDR1 is SGHTA and CDR2 FQGTGA. The length of the CDR3 is 12 residues.

Details on this clonotype: Just one base apart from a much larger clone, this may be a read error. The V and J genes are TRBV5-1 and TRBJ2-3; a possible D gene is TRBD2 (6 bases). Per the germline V gene, CDR1 is SGHRS and CDR2 is YFSETQ. This CDR3 is built from 16 residues. The CDR3, as DNA: TGCGCCAGCAGCCCCCCGACTAGGGAGTTAACAGATACGCAGTCTTTT. Amino acids: CASSPPTRELTDTQSF.

The genes are TRBV7-2 and TRBJ1-4; D gene uncertain. The CDR3 spans 16 residues. Trimming stripped 1 base from V and 7 bases from J, with 16 bases between. CDR1 and CDR2 (germline): SGHTA, FQGNSA. This chain's CDR3 is CASSLVGLGRGEKLFF. Written as DNA, the CDR3 is TGTGCCAGCAGCTTAGTGGGTCTGGGGAGAGGTGAAAAACTGTTTTTT.

The table lists this clonotype with many counts. The chain joins TRBV12-3 or TRBV12-4 to TRBJ1-2; D is undetermined. Trimming shortened V by 5 bases and J by 3 bases, and 10 bases separated the two germline ends. The CDR3 has 13 amino acids. CDR3 sequence (DNA): TGTGCCAGCAGTCCGCGGAGAGACTATGGCTACACCTTC. This codes for CASSPRRDYGYTF.

At least ten counts were recorded for this clonotype. This chain joins TRBV5-1 and TRBJ1-5; perhaps TRBD1 as D (6 bases). This CDR3 is 15 amino acids long. In germline, CDR1 is SGHRS, CDR2 YFSETQ. Trimming cost V 2 bases and J 0 bases, with 9 bases left between them. CDR3 amino acids: CASSFTGNSNQPQHF. The CDR3 DNA is TGCGCCAGCAGCTTCACAGGGAATAGCAATCAGCCCCAGCATTTT.

The table lists this clonotype with a few counts. J is TRBJ1-5 and V is TRBV6-1; TRBD1 might be the D (6 bases). Per the germline V gene, CDR1 is MNHNS and CDR2 is SASEGT. V lost 6 bases, J lost 1 base, and 19 bases lay in between. The CDR3 consists of 17 residues. CDR3 region: CASRAPTTGKSNQPQHF. The DNA of the CDR3 is TGTGCCAGCAGAGCACCGACCACAGGGAAGAGCAATCAGCCCCAGCATTTT.

This clonotype was picked up many times. The chain couples TRBV9 to TRBJ2-4; 10 bases match TRBD1. The length of the CDR3 is 13 residues. With 4 bases clipped from V and 12 bases from J, the junction kept 7 bases outside the gene matches. CDR1 and CDR2 (germline): SGDLS, YYNGEE. CDR3 in amino acids: CASSSRDRGSQYF. The DNA of the CDR3 is TGTGCCAGCAGCTCCCGGGACAGGGGCTCTCAGTACTTC. The full variable domain, completed using reference TRBV9 and TRBJ2-4, is DSGVTQTPKHLITATGQRVTLRCSPRSGDLSVYWYQQSLDQGLQFLIQYYNGEERAKGNILERFSAQQFPDLHSELNLSSLELGDSALYFCASSSRDRGSQYFGAGTRLSVL.

This clonotype was detected a few times. Just one base apart from a much larger clone, this may be a read error. V usage is TRBV7-2 and J usage is TRBJ2-7, with 7 bases matching TRBD1. J gave up 0 bases and V 8 bases, and 7 bases lay outside the gene matches. The germline V gene has CDR1 SGHTA and CDR2 FQGNSA. There are 14 residues in the CDR3. CDR3 protein: CASGRDSSSYEQYF. The CDR3 DNA is TGTGCCAGCGGCCGGGACAGTTCCTCCTACGAGCAGTACTTC. Complete variable domain (other parts from reference TRBV7-2 and TRBJ2-7): GAGVSQSPSNKVTEKGKDVELRCDPISGHTALYWYRQSLGQGLEFLIYFQGNSAPDKSGLPSDRFSAERTGGSVSTLTIQRTQQEDSAVYLCASGRDSSSYEQYFGPGTRLTVT.

This clonotype has ten or more counts. V usage is TRBV12-3 or TRBV12-4 and J usage is TRBJ2-5; D is perhaps TRBD2 (5 bases). The V and J ends lost 2 bases and 4 bases respectively, with 11 bases between them. The CDR3 covers 14 residues. The DNA for the CDR3 is TGTGCCAGCAGTTTACGGGCTGGAGGAGAGACCCAGTACTTC. It encodes CASSLRAGGETQYF.

This clonotype was counted at least ten times. V and J are TRBV15 and TRBJ1-6; 7 bases line up with TRBD1. Germline V gene data show CDR1 as LNHNV and CDR2 as YYDKDF (reference sequence). CDR3 size: 19 residues. After removal of 0 bases from V and 7 bases from J, the junction contained 15 bases not matched to a gene. The CDR3 here is CATSRDKADRASKNSPLHF. The CDR3 bases are TGTGCCACCAGCAGAGATAAGGCAGACAGGGCTTCGAAAAATTCACCCCTCCACTTT. Using reference TRBV15 and TRBJ1-6 for the parts outside the CDR3, the full variable domain is DAMVIQNPRYQVTQFGKPVTLSCSQTLNHNVMYWYQQKSSQAPKLLFHYYDKDFNNEADTPDNFQSRRPNTSFCFLDIRSPGLGDTAMYLCATSRDKADRASKNSPLHFGNGTRLTVT.

This clonotype has a count of ten or more. The gene calls are TRBV5-1 and TRBJ2-1; D might be TRBD1 (5 bases). V lost 4 bases to trimming and J lost 7 bases, with 12 bases between them. Per the germline V gene, CDR1 is SGHRS and CDR2 is YFSETQ. The CDR3 length is 13 residues. The DNA of the CDR3 is TGCGCCAGCAGCCGCTTAGGGGCGAATGAGCAGTTCTTC. The encoded protein is CASSRLGANEQFF.

At least ten counts were recorded for this clonotype. The chain combines TRBV5-1 with TRBJ1-3; a weak D match, TRBD1 (5 bases). The germline V gene encodes CDR1 SGHRS and CDR2 YFSETQ. The CDR3 totals 16 residues. V lost 1 base and J 3 bases, leaving 14 bases between the germline ends. CDR3 region: CASSLSVGGVGNTIYF. Here the CDR3 DNA reads TGCGCCAGCAGCTTGTCGGTCGGGGGGGTTGGAAACACCATATATTTT.

This clonotype was seen ten or more times. The chain links TRBV20-1 to TRBJ2-5; D remains ambiguous. V lost 3 bases and J 5 bases, leaving 10 bases between the germline ends. The CDR3 spans 12 residues. Per the germline V gene, CDR1 is DFQATT and CDR2 is SNEGSKA (reference sequence). CDR3 loop: CSASSMAETQYF. The CDR3 DNA reads TGCAGTGCTAGCAGTATGGCGGAGACCCAGTACTTC.